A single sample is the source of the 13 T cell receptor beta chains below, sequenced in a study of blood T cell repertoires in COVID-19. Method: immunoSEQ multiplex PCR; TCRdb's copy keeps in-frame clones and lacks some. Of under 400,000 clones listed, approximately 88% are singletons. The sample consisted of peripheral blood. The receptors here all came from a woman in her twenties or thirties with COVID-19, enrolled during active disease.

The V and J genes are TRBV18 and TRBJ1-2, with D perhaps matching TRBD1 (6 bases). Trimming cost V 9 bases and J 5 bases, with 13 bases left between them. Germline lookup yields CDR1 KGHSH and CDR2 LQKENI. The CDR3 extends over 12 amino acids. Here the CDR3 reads CASTGSSYGYTF. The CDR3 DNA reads TGTGCCAGTACAGGGTCATCTTATGGCTACACCTTC.

The CDR3 DNA reads TGTGCCAGCAGCTCGGGCAGGGGGGACTATGGCTACACCTTC. As protein: CASSSGRGDYGYTF. This chain links TRBV5-4 with TRBJ1-2, with 7 bases identical to TRBD1. CDR3 length equals 14 residues. The germline V gene has CDR1 SGHNT and CDR2 YYREEE (reference sequence). The V and J ends lost 3 bases and 3 bases, in that order; junction bases with no gene match: 5. The full variable domain, its missing parts supplied by reference TRBV5-4 and TRBJ1-2, is ETGVTQSPTHLIKTRGQQVTLRCSSQSGHNTVSWYQQALGQGPQFIFQYYREEENGRGNFPPRFSGLQFPNYSSELNVNALELDDSALYLCASSSGRGDYGYTFGSGTRLTVV.

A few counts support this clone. CDR3 sequence (DNA): TGTGCCAGCAAGTTGACAGGGCCTGTCCTTGCGGGTGAAAAACTGTTTTTT. This translates into CASKLTGPVLAGEKLFF. V usage is TRBV28 and J usage is TRBJ1-4; 7 positions agree with TRBD1. The J segment lost 7 bases and the V segment lost 7 bases, leaving 18 bases of the junction unmatched. The germline V gene encodes CDR1 MDHEN and CDR2 SYDVKM. The CDR3 covers 17 residues.

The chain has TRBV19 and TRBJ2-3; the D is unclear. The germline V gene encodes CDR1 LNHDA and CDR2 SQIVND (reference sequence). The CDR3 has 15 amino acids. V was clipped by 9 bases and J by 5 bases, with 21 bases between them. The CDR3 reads CASADGGLSGDTQYF. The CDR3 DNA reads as TGTGCCAGCGCTGACGGTGGGCTATCAGGAGATACGCAGTATTTT.

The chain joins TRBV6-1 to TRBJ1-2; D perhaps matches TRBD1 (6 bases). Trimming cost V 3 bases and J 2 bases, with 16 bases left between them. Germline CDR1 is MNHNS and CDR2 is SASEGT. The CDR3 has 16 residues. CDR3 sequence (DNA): TGTGCCAGCAGTGAGGGTTGGGGGGGCGCGAACTATGGCTACACCTTC. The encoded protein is CASSEGWGGANYGYTF.

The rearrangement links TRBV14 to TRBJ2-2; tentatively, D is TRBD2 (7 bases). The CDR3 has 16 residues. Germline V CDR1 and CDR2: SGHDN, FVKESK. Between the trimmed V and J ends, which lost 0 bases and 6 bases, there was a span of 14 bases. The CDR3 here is CASSQDLGGLAGELFF. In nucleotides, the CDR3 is TGTGCCAGCAGCCAAGATTTGGGGGGGCTCGCCGGGGAGCTGTTTTTT.

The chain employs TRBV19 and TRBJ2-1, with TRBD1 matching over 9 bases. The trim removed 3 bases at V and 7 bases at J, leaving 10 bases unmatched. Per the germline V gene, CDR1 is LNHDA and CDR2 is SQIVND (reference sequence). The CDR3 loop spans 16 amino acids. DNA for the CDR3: TGTGCCAGTAGTATGTACGCGGACAGGGGTTCAAATGAGCAGTTCTTC. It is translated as CASSMYADRGSNEQFF.

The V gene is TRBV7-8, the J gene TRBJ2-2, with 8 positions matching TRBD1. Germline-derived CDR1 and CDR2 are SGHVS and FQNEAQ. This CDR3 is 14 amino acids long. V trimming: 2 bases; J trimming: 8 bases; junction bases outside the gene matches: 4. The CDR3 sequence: CASSLRQGAGELFF. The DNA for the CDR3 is TGTGCCAGCAGCTTACGCCAGGGGGCGGGGGAGCTGTTTTTT.

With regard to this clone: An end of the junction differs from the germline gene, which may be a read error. Here the CDR3 DNA reads TGTGCCAGCAGCTTAGTTGCAGGTCCCACCGGAGAGCTGTTTTTT. Amino acids: CASSLVAGPTGELFF. V is TRBV7-8 and J is TRBJ2-2; no firm D call. CDR1 is SGHVS, CDR2 FQNEAQ, per germline. This CDR3 region has 15 residues.

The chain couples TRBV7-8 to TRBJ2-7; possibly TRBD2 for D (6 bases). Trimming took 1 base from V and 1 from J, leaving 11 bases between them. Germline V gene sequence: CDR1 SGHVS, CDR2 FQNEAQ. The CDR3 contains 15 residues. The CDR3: CASSLVGGESYEQYF. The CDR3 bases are TGTGCCAGCAGCTTAGTTGGCGGGGAATCCTACGAGCAGTACTTC. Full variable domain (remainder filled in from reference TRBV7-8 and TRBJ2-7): GAGVSQSPRYKVAKRGQDVALRCDPISGHVSLFWYQQALGQGPEFLTYFQNEAQLDKSGLPSDRFFAERPEGSVSTLKIQRTQQEDSAVYLCASSLVGGESYEQYFGPGTRLTVT.

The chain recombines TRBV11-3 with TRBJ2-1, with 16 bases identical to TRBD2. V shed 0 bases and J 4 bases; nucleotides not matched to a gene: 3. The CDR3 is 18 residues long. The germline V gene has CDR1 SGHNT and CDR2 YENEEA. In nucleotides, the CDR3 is TGTGCCAGCAGCTTAGATGGGACTAGCGGGGGGGTTTACAATGAGCAGTTCTTC. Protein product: CASSLDGTSGGVYNEQFF.

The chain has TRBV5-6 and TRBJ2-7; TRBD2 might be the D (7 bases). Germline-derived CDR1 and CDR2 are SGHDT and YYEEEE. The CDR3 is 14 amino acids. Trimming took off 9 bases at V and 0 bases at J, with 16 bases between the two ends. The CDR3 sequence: CATTRGGSSYEQYF. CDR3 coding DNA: TGTGCCACCACGAGGGGGGGAAGCTCCTACGAGCAGTACTTC.

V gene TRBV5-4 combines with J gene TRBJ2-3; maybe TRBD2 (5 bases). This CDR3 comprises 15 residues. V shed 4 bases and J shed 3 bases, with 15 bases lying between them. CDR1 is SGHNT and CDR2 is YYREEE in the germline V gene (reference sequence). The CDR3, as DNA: TGTGCCAGCAGCCTGCGGGTTATGGGGACAGATACGCAGTATTTT. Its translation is CASSLRVMGTDTQYF.